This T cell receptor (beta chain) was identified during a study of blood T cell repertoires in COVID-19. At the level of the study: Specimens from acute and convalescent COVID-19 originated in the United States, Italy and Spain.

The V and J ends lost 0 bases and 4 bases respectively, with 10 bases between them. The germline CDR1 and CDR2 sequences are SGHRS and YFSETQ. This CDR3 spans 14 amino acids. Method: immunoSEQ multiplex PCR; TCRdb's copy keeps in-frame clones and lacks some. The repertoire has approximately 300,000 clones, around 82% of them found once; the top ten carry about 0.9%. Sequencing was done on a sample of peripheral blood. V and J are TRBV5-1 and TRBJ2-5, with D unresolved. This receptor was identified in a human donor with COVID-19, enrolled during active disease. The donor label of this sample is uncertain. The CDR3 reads CASSLASFLETQYF. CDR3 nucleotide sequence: TGCGCCAGCAGCTTGGCCTCTTTTCTAGAGACCCAGTACTTC.